Listed below are T cell receptor beta chains from one sample, sequenced in a study of cytomegalovirus exposure and HLA in healthy donors. TCRdb's table, derived via immunoSEQ multiplex PCR, lists solely in-frame clones and lacks some. The repertoire holds 97,000 or so clones, with 75% to 90% as singletons. Sequencing used PBMCs. The receptor source for this set is a man in his forties in good health and CMV-seronegative. The CDR3 runs from the conserved cysteine through the conserved F or W. The D gene is left open where the match is weak. Expanded clones are given a class, and other clones once, few, many or no size at all.

d_gene: NA
j_gene: TRBJ1-1
abundance: NA
v_gene: TRBV29-1
CDR3nt: TGCAGCGTTGAACAGGGCGGGAGCACTGAAGCTTTCTTT
CDR3aa: CSVEQGGSTEAFF

d_gene: NA
j_gene: TRBJ2-7
abundance: NA
v_gene: TRBV11-1
CDR3nt: TGTGCCAGCAGCTTAGACAGGGCAAACGAGCAGTACTTC
CDR3aa: CASSLDRANEQYF

d_gene: NA
j_gene: TRBJ1-3
abundance: NA
v_gene: TRBV4-3
CDR3nt: TGCGCCAGCAGCCAAGTCCAGGGGTCGGGTAGTTCTGGAAACACCATATATTTT
CDR3aa: CASSQVQGSGSSGNTIYF

d_gene: TRBD1
j_gene: TRBJ1-2
abundance: NA
v_gene: TRBV5-6
CDR3nt: TGTGCCAGCAGCTTTTTGTACAGGGGGCATACGGACTATGGCTACACCTTC
CDR3aa: CASSFLYRGHTDYGYTF

d_gene: NA
j_gene: TRBJ2-5
abundance: NA
v_gene: TRBV6-5
CDR3nt: TGTGCCACCTCCGGACTACCGCCGGAGACCCAGTACTTC
CDR3aa: CATSGLPPETQYF

d_gene: NA
j_gene: TRBJ2-7
abundance: NA
v_gene: TRBV27
CDR3nt: TGTGCCAGCAGTTTAAGGGACACCTACGAGCAGTACTTC
CDR3aa: CASSLRDTYEQYF

d_gene: TRBD1
j_gene: TRBJ1-6
abundance: NA
v_gene: TRBV7-2
CDR3nt: TGTGCCAGCAGACCAACAGGGGACAATTCACCCCTCCACTTT
CDR3aa: CASRPTGDNSPLHF

d_gene: NA
j_gene: TRBJ2-7
abundance: NA
v_gene: TRBV4-2
CDR3nt: TGTGCCAGCAGCCAGACCGGACAAGCCTACGAGCAGTACTTC
CDR3aa: CASSQTGQAYEQYF

d_gene: TRBD2
j_gene: TRBJ2-3
abundance: few
v_gene: TRBV6-1
CDR3nt: TGTGCCAGCAACCCCCTAGCGGGGGGTACAGATACGCAGTATTTT
CDR3aa: CASNPLAGGTDTQYF

d_gene: TRBD1
j_gene: TRBJ2-7
abundance: NA
v_gene: TRBV6-1
CDR3nt: TGTGCCAGCAAGCTAAGACAGGGGGCCTTAGAGCAGTACTTC
CDR3aa: CASKLRQGALEQYF

d_gene: TRBD2
j_gene: TRBJ2-5
abundance: few
v_gene: TRBV2
CDR3nt: TGTGCCAGCAGTTCCGGGACTGGGGGGGAAAAGACCCAGTACTTC
CDR3aa: CASSSGTGGEKTQYF

d_gene: NA
j_gene: TRBJ1-5
abundance: NA
v_gene: TRBV28
CDR3nt: TGTGCCAGCAGCCCATCCGCGGCGGGACTCACCGATCAGCCCCAGCATTTT
CDR3aa: CASSPSAAGLTDQPQHF

d_gene: TRBD1
j_gene: TRBJ1-2
abundance: NA
v_gene: TRBV30
CDR3nt: TGTGCCTGGATCCGACAGGGTGTTGGTGGCTACACCTTC
CDR3aa: CAWIRQGVGGYTF

d_gene: NA
j_gene: TRBJ1-1
abundance: NA
v_gene: TRBV30
CDR3nt: TGTGCCTGGAGTGTACTGAGGTTCGCTGAAGCTTTCTTT
CDR3aa: CAWSVLRFAEAFF

d_gene: TRBD1
j_gene: TRBJ1-1
abundance: NA
v_gene: TRBV19
CDR3nt: TGTGCCAGTAGGCAGACAGGGGGTAGGGGAACTGAAGCTTTCTTT
CDR3aa: CASRQTGGRGTEAFF

d_gene: NA
j_gene: TRBJ2-2
abundance: NA
v_gene: TRBV4-3
CDR3nt: TGCGCCAGCAGCCAAGATTTTCTAAGGGGTGGGTCCGGGGAGCTGTTTTTT
CDR3aa: CASSQDFLRGGSGELFF

d_gene: TRBD2
j_gene: TRBJ2-1
abundance: NA
v_gene: TRBV4-1
CDR3nt: TGCGCCAGCAGCCACTCAGCGGGGGGGGAATACAATGAGCAGTTCTTC
CDR3aa: CASSHSAGGEYNEQFF

d_gene: TRBD1
j_gene: TRBJ1-4
abundance: NA
v_gene: TRBV9
CDR3nt: TGTGCCAGCAGCGTAGGGACAGGGGGCAAGGGTGAAAAACTGTTTTTT
CDR3aa: CASSVGTGGKGEKLFF

d_gene: TRBD1
j_gene: TRBJ2-5
abundance: NA
v_gene: TRBV4-3
CDR3nt: TGCGCCAGCAGCCAAGGGACAGGGGGCGAGGAGACCCAGTACTTC
CDR3aa: CASSQGTGGEETQYF

d_gene: NA
j_gene: TRBJ1-1
abundance: NA
v_gene: TRBV13
CDR3nt: TGTGCCAGCAAAAATGCGCTCTTT
CDR3aa: CASKNALF

d_gene: TRBD2
j_gene: TRBJ2-7
abundance: NA
v_gene: TRBV6-5
CDR3nt: TGTGCCAGCGCCCGAGCGGGGGAACCCTACGAGCAGTACTTC
CDR3aa: CASARAGEPYEQYF

d_gene: NA
j_gene: TRBJ2-1
abundance: NA
v_gene: TRBV5-4
CDR3nt: TGTGCCAGCGACTATGGGGGGGCCCAGTTCTTC
CDR3aa: CASDYGGAQFF

d_gene: NA
j_gene: TRBJ1-2
abundance: NA
v_gene: TRBV15
CDR3nt: TGTGCCACCAGCAGAAATGAGGGTGACTATGGCTACACCTTC
CDR3aa: CATSRNEGDYGYTF

d_gene: NA
j_gene: TRBJ1-2
abundance: NA
v_gene: TRBV6-6
CDR3nt: TGTGCCAGCAGTTCCTCGCGTGGCTACACCTTC
CDR3aa: CASSSSRGYTF

d_gene: TRBD1
j_gene: TRBJ1-5
abundance: once
v_gene: TRBV6-5
CDR3nt: TGTGCCAGCAGTTACTCAGGACAGGGTCGACCGCCCCAGCATTTT
CDR3aa: CASSYSGQGRPPQHF

d_gene: NA
j_gene: TRBJ1-5
abundance: NA
v_gene: TRBV25-1
CDR3nt: TGTGCCAGCATGAGACTGGCCTTTTATAGCAATCAGCCCCAGCATTTT
CDR3aa: CASMRLAFYSNQPQHF

d_gene: TRBD1
j_gene: TRBJ1-5
abundance: NA
v_gene: TRBV19
CDR3nt: TGTGCCAGTAGTGTGGGGACAGGGCATCAGCCCCAGCATTTT
CDR3aa: CASSVGTGHQPQHF

d_gene: TRBD2
j_gene: TRBJ2-7
abundance: NA
v_gene: TRBV27
CDR3nt: TGTGCCAGCAGACCTTTAGCGGGGGGGTTCTACGAGCAGTACTTC
CDR3aa: CASRPLAGGFYEQYF

d_gene: NA
j_gene: TRBJ2-6
abundance: NA
v_gene: TRBV30
CDR3nt: TGTGCCTGGAGTTGGGGGGCTGGGGCCAACGTCCTGACTTTC
CDR3aa: CAWSWGAGANVLTF

d_gene: TRBD1
j_gene: TRBJ1-4
abundance: NA
v_gene: TRBV5-5
CDR3nt: TGTGCCAGCAGTGTGAGCTGGACAGGGGGATCGTTGGGTGAAAAACTGTTTTTT
CDR3aa: CASSVSWTGGSLGEKLFF

d_gene: NA
j_gene: TRBJ2-1
abundance: NA
v_gene: TRBV11-3
CDR3nt: TGTGCCAGCAGCCGTGACTTAAATGAGCAGTTCTTC
CDR3aa: CASSRDLNEQFF

d_gene: NA
j_gene: TRBJ2-7
abundance: NA
v_gene: TRBV21-1
CDR3nt: TGTGCCAGCAGCAAAGTGTGGTCCCAGGGAAGCTCCTACGAGCAGTACTTC
CDR3aa: CASSKVWSQGSSYEQYF

d_gene: TRBD1
j_gene: TRBJ1-2
abundance: NA
v_gene: TRBV19
CDR3nt: TGTGCCAGTAGTATCGACAGGGAGAACGGCTACACCTTC
CDR3aa: CASSIDRENGYTF

d_gene: NA
j_gene: TRBJ2-7
abundance: NA
v_gene: TRBV7-9
CDR3nt: TGTGCCAGCAGCTCGAGCTCCTACGAGCAGTACTTC
CDR3aa: CASSSSSYEQYF

d_gene: NA
j_gene: TRBJ2-2
abundance: NA
v_gene: TRBV4-1
CDR3nt: TGCGCCAGCAGCCAAGACCCGGGGTCGGGCGGGGAGCTGTTTTTT
CDR3aa: CASSQDPGSGGELFF

d_gene: NA
j_gene: TRBJ2-1
abundance: NA
v_gene: TRBV29-1
CDR3nt: TGCAGCGTTCCAGGGTCGGAGTGGCTTCCCATCTTC
CDR3aa: CSVPGSEWLPIF

d_gene: TRBD2
j_gene: TRBJ2-7
abundance: NA
v_gene: TRBV6-6
CDR3nt: TGTGCCAGCAGTTACCATCCTAGCGGGGGGATGTACGAGCAGTACTTC
CDR3aa: CASSYHPSGGMYEQYF

d_gene: NA
j_gene: TRBJ2-7
abundance: NA
v_gene: TRBV18
CDR3nt: TGTGCCAGCTCACCAGGGGGTAGGGGGGAGCAGTACTTC
CDR3aa: CASSPGGRGEQYF

d_gene: TRBD1
j_gene: TRBJ1-4
abundance: NA
v_gene: TRBV5-1
CDR3nt: TGCGCCAGCAGCTTACCCAGAGGGGGCGAGGTTGAAAAACTGTTTTTT
CDR3aa: CASSLPRGGEVEKLFF

d_gene: TRBD2
j_gene: TRBJ2-6
abundance: NA
v_gene: TRBV5-1
CDR3nt: TGCGCCAGCAGCTTGGTTGGTAGCGGGGCCCAGGGGGGGGCCAACGTCCTGACTTTC
CDR3aa: CASSLVGSGAQGGANVLTF

d_gene: TRBD2
j_gene: TRBJ2-5
abundance: NA
v_gene: TRBV5-5
CDR3nt: TGTGCCAGCAGCCACCGGACTAGCGGGGTGATGCAAGAGACCCAGTACTTC
CDR3aa: CASSHRTSGVMQETQYF

d_gene: NA
j_gene: TRBJ2-7
abundance: NA
v_gene: TRBV13
CDR3nt: TGTGCCAGCAGCTTTGACCAGGGGTCCTACGAGCAGTACTTC
CDR3aa: CASSFDQGSYEQYF

d_gene: TRBD1
j_gene: TRBJ1-5
abundance: NA
v_gene: TRBV10-3
CDR3nt: TGTGCCATCAGTGAGGGACAGGGTTATAGCAATCAGCCCCAGCATTTT
CDR3aa: CAISEGQGYSNQPQHF